This TCR beta chain was profiled in a study of blood T cell dynamics during melanoma immunotherapy. Only in-frame clones appear in the TCRdb table, and some are missing; sequencing was by immunoSEQ multiplex PCR. This table has around 3,400 clones, about 95% appearing once. Germline CDR1 LGHNA, CDR2 YSLEER. V lost 0 bases, J lost 7 bases, and 15 bases lay in between. This CDR3 has 16 residues. Documented time point: week 3, after first cycle of checkpoint inhibitor. Apart from a couple of fast progressors, RECIST 1.1 response was judged 12 weeks post-infusion. This clone was seen only once. The sequences come from effector memory CD8+ T cells from blood, collected from a patient treated with checkpoint blockade. V is TRBV4-3 and J is TRBJ2-2, with D unresolved. The TCR comes from a human donor with melanoma. CDR3 protein: CASSQDAASVRGELFF. For the CDR3, the DNA is TGCGCCAGCAGCCAAGATGCAGCCTCGGTCCGCGGGGAGCTGTTTTTT.